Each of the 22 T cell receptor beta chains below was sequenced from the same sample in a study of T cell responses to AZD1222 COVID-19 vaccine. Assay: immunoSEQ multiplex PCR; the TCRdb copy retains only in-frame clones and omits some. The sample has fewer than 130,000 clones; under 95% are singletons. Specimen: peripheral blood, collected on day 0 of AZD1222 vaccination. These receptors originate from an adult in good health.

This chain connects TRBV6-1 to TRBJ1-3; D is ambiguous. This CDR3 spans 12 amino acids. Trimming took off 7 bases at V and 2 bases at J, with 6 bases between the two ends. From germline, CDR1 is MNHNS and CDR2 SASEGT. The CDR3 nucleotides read TGTGCCAGCAACCACCCTGGAAACACCATATATTTT. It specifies CASNHPGNTIYF.

The DNA of the CDR3 is TGTGCCAGCAGCCCGGGACTAGCGGAGACCGGGGAGCTGTTTTTT. It encodes CASSPGLAETGELFF. The chain couples TRBV7-2 to TRBJ2-2; 11 bases align to TRBD2. The V and J ends lost 5 bases and 5 bases, in that order; junction bases with no gene match: 4. This CDR3 contains 15 residues. Germline values: CDR1 SGHTA, CDR2 FQGNSA.

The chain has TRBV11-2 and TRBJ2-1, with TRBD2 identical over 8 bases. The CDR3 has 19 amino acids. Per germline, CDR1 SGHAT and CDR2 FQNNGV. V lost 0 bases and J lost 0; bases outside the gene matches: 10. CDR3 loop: CASSLEGNYGGASYNEQFF. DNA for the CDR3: TGTGCCAGCAGCTTAGAGGGGAATTACGGGGGGGCCTCCTACAATGAGCAGTTCTTC.

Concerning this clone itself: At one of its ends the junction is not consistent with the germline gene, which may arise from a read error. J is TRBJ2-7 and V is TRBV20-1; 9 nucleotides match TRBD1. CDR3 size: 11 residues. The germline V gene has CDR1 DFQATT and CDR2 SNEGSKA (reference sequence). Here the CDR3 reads CRATGGNEQYF. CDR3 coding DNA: TGCAGGGCTACAGGGGGCAACGAGCAGTACTTC.

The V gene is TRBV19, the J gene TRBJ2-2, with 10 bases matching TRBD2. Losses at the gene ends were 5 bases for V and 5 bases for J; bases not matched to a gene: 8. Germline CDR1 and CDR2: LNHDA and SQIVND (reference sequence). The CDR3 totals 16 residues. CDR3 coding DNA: TGTGCCAGTAGTCCAGGGACTAGCGCGACTACCGGGGAGCTGTTTTTT. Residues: CASSPGTSATTGELFF.

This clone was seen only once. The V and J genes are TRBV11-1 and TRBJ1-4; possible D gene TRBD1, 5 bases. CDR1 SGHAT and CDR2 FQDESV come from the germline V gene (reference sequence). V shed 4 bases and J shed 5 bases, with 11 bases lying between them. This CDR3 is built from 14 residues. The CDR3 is CASSYTGDNEKLFF. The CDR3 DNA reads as TGTGCCAGCAGCTATACAGGTGACAATGAAAAACTGTTTTTT.

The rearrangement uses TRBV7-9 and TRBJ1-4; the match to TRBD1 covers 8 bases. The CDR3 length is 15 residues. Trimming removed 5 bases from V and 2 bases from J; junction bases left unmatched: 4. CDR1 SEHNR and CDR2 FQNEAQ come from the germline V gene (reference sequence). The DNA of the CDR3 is TGTGCCAGCAGCCGCCGACAGGGGACTAATGAAAAACTGTTTTTT. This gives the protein CASSRRQGTNEKLFF.

In DNA, the CDR3 is TGTGCCAGCAGTCCGGGACTAGCGGGCCCAGAGACCCAGTACTTC. Its translation is CASSPGLAGPETQYF. This chain links TRBV6-5 with TRBJ2-5, with 12 bases matching TRBD2. The trim removed 5 bases at V and 4 bases at J, leaving 5 bases unmatched. Germline lookup yields CDR1 MNHEY and CDR2 SVGAGI. The CDR3 extends over 15 amino acids.

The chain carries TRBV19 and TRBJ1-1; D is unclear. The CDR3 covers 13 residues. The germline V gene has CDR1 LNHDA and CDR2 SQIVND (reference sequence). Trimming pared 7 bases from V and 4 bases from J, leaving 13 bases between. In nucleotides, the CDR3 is TGTGCCAGTATGGGCCCCGCGAGCACTGAAGCTTTCTTT. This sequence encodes CASMGPASTEAFF. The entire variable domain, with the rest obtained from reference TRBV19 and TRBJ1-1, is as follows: DGGITQSPKYLFRKEGQNVTLSCEQNLNHDAMYWYRQDPGQGLRLIYYSQIVNDFQKGDIAEGYSVSREKKESFPLTVTSAQKNPTAFYLCASMGPASTEAFFGQGTRLTVV.

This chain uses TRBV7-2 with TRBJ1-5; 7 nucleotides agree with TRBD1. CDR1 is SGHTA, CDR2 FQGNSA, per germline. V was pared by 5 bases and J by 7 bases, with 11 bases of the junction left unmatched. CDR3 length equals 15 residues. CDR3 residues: CASSPQQGKGQPQHF. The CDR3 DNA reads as TGTGCCAGCAGCCCCCAACAGGGGAAGGGCCAGCCCCAGCATTTT.

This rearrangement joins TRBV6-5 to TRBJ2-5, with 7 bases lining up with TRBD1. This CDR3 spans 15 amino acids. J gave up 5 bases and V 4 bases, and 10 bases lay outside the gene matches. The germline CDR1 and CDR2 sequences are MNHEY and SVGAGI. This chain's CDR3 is CASSLDRSRMETQYF. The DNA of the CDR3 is TGTGCCAGCAGTTTGGACAGGTCCAGGATGGAGACCCAGTACTTC.

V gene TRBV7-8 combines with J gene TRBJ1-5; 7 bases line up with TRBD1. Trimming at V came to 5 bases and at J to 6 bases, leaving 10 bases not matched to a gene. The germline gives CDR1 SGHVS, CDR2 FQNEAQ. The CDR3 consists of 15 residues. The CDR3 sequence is CASSQMTGSIQPQHF. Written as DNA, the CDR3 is TGTGCCAGCAGCCAAATGACAGGGTCCATTCAGCCCCAGCATTTT.

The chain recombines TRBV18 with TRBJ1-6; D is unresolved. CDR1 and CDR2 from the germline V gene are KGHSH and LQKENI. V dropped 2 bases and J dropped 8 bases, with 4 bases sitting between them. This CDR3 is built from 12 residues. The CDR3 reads CASSPGDSPLHF. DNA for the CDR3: TGTGCCAGCTCACCAGGGGATTCACCCCTCCACTTT.

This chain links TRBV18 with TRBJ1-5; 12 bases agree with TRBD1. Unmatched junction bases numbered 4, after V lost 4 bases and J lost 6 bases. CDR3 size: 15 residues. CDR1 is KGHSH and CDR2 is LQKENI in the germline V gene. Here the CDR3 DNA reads TGTGCCAGCTCACAGGGACAGGGGGCGATTCAGCCCCAGCATTTT. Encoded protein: CASSQGQGAIQPQHF.

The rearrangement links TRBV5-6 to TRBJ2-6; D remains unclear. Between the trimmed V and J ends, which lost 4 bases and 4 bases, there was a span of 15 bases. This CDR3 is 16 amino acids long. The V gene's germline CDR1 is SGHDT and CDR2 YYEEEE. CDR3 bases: TGTGCCAGCAGCCTCCTCCTCTTTATGGGGGCCAACGTCCTGACTTTC. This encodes CASSLLLFMGANVLTF.

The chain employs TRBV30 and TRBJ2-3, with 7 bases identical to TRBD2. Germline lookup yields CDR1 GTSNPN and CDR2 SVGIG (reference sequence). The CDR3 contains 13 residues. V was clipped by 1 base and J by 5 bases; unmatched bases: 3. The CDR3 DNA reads TGTGCCTGGAGTGGCGGGAGTATAGATACGCAGTATTTT. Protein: CAWSGGSIDTQYF.

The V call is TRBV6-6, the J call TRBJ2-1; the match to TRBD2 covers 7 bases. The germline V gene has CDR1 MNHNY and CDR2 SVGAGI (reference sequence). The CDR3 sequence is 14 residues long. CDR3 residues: CASTSANSYNEQFF. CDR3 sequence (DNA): TGTGCGAGTACTAGCGCAAACTCCTACAATGAGCAGTTCTTC.

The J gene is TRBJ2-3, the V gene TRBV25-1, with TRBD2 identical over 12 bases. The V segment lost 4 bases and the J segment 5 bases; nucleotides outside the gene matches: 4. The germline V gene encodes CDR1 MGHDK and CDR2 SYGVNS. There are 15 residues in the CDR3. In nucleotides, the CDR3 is TGTGCCAGCAGTGGACTAGCGGGAGTCCTAGATACGCAGTATTTT. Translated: CASSGLAGVLDTQYF.

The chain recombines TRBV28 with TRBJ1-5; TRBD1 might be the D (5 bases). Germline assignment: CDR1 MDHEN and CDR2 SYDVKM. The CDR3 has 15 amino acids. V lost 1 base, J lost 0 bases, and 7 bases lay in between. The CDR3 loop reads CASSLSTVSNQPQHF. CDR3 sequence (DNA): TGTGCCAGCAGTTTATCGACAGTTAGCAATCAGCCCCAGCATTTT.

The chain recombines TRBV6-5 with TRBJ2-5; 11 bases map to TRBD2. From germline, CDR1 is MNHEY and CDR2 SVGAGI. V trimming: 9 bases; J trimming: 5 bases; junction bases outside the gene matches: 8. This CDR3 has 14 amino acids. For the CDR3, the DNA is TGTGCCAGTATGATAGCGGGAGGGGGGGAGACCCAGTACTTC. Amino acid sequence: CASMIAGGGETQYF.

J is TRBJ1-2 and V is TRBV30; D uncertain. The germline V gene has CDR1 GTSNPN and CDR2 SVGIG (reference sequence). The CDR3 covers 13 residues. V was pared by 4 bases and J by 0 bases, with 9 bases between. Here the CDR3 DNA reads TGTGCCTGGATGGCGGGAGCTAACTATGGCTACACCTTC. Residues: CAWMAGANYGYTF.

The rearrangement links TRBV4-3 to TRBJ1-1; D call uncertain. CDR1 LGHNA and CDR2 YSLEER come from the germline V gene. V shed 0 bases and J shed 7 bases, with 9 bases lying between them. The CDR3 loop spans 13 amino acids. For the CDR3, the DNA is TGCGCCAGCAGCCAAGAGGAAGGGATTGAAGCTTTCTTT. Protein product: CASSQEEGIEAFF.